These T cell receptor beta chains were read from a single sample in a study of blood T cell repertoires in COVID-19. Data came from immunoSEQ multiplex PCR; TCRdb stores just in-frame clones and leaves some out. The data hold fewer than 400,000 clones, with about 90% observed a single time. The sequenced sample consisted of PBMCs or T cells enriched from blood (not recorded which). These receptors came from a man aged 30-40 years who had recovered from COVID-19. Each CDR3 is given with its conserved first and last residue. The D gene is left open where the match is weak. Rows may omit the clone size; those that give it use once, few, many or a size class.

>TRBJ1-1|TRBD1|-|TRBV5-1
CASSLVAGGNTEAFF
TGCGCCAGCAGCTTGGTGGCAGGGGGCAACACTGAAGCTTTCTTT
>TRBJ2-6|-|-|TRBV10-3
CAISERLFSGANVLTF
TGTGCCATCAGCGAGCGACTCTTCTCTGGGGCCAACGTCCTGACTTTC
>TRBJ1-2|TRBD1|few|TRBV2
CASSGHSTGQDYGYTF
TGTGCCAGCAGTGGGCATTCGACAGGGCAGGACTATGGCTACACCTTC
>TRBJ2-3|TRBD2|once|TRBV4-1
CASSQDPLAGGGDTQYF
TGCGCCAGCAGCCAAGATCCCCTAGCGGGTGGCGGCGATACGCAGTATTTT
>TRBJ2-2|TRBD2|-|TRBV4-1
CASSHFGGARTGELFF
TGCGCCAGCAGCCATTTCGGGGGGGCCAGGACCGGGGAGCTGTTTTTT
>TRBJ2-7|TRBD2|-|TRBV12-3/TRBV12-4
CASSGAGAYEQYF
TGTGCCAGCAGTGGAGCGGGGGCCTACGAGCAGTACTTC
>TRBJ1-4|TRBD1|-|TRBV27
CASSLGTGGGKLFF
TGTGCCAGCAGTTTGGGGACAGGGGGCGGAAAACTGTTTTTT
>TRBJ2-7|-|-|TRBV6-1
CASSELEAKRRF
TGTGCCAGCAGTGAACTCGAGGCCAAAAGGCGGTTC
>TRBJ1-5|TRBD1|-|TRBV27
CASSLLGTENQPQHF
TGTGCCAGCAGTTTACTCGGGACAGAGAATCAGCCCCAGCATTTT
>TRBJ1-5|TRBD1|-|TRBV19
CASILSGQDSQPQHF
TGTGCCAGTATATTGTCGGGACAGGATAGTCAGCCCCAGCATTTT
>TRBJ2-7|-|-|TRBV28
CASSLTGEGYEQYF
TGTGCCAGCAGTTTGACAGGAGAGGGCTACGAGCAGTACTTC
>TRBJ2-7|TRBD1|-|TRBV12-3/TRBV12-4
CASGDRGPYEQYF
TGTGCCAGCGGGGACAGGGGACCCTACGAGCAGTACTTC
>TRBJ2-6|-|-|TRBV24-1
CATSESQSGVSGANVLTF
TGTGCCACCAGTGAAAGTCAGTCGGGAGTCTCTGGGGCCAACGTCCTGACTTTC
>TRBJ1-2|-|once|TRBV21-1
CASPQGRTGPPYYTF
TGTGCCAGCCCCCAGGGACGGACAGGGCCCCCTTACTACACCTTC
>TRBJ2-5|-|-|TRBV5-1
CASSLGASSETQYF
TGCGCCAGCAGCTTGGGGGCGAGTAGTGAGACCCAGTACTTC
>TRBJ2-5|TRBD2|once|TRBV5-4
CASSPAGGKETQYF
TGTGCCAGCAGCCCAGCGGGGGGGAAAGAGACCCAGTACTTC
>TRBJ1-6|-|-|TRBV3-1/TRBV3-2
CASSQGRDSYNSPLHF
TGTGCCAGCAGCCAAGGTCGAGACTCCTATAATTCACCCCTCCACTTT
>TRBJ1-4|TRBD1|-|TRBV5-1
CASSSWTGAEKLFF
TGCGCCAGCAGCTCCTGGACAGGGGCCGAAAAACTGTTTTTT
>TRBJ2-1|TRBD1|-|TRBV27
CASSLSRTGWSYNEQFF
TGTGCCAGCAGTTTATCACGGACAGGGTGGTCCTACAATGAGCAGTTCTTC
>TRBJ2-5|TRBD2|-|TRBV6-2/TRBV6-3
CASSRLAGGRETQYF
TGTGCCAGCAGCCGACTAGCGGGGGGAAGGGAGACCCAGTACTTC
>TRBJ2-3|TRBD2|once|TRBV7-9
CASSFGEAGVGTDTQYF
TGTGCCAGCAGCTTTGGAGAAGCGGGGGTTGGGACAGATACGCAGTATTTT
>TRBJ2-1|-|-|TRBV12-3/TRBV12-4
CASSSRRANEQFF
TGTGCCAGCAGCTCCAGGAGGGCGAATGAGCAGTTCTTC
>TRBJ2-2|TRBD2|-|TRBV2
CASSGQRGATGELFF
TGTGCCAGCAGTGGCCAGCGGGGGGCCACCGGGGAGCTGTTTTTT